These 25 T cell receptor beta chains originate from one sample sequenced in a study of breast tumors, draining lymph nodes, adjacent tissues. The lymph nodes were axillary draining lymph nodes from breast cancer patients. Via MiXCR, TCRdb re-called the multiplex PCR reads, giving one row per CDR3 protein. The repertoire has nearly 110,000 distinct CDR3 sequences, approximately 28% of them found once; the top ten carry approximately 5%. Material: axillary lymph node tissue. These receptors were obtained from a female donor with breast cancer. Some clones in this sample may be carry-over from other donors' samples.

Judged by abundance, this clonotype is large. The rearrangement links TRBV15 to TRBJ1-3; the D gene is possibly TRBD1 (5 bases). V lost 0 bases and J 0 bases, leaving 9 bases between the germline ends. CDR1 and CDR2 from the germline V gene are LNHNV and YYDKDF (reference sequence). The CDR3 runs to 16 residues. The CDR3 DNA follows: TGTGCCACCAGCAGAGACAGGGCCAACTCTGGAAACACCATATATTTT. Its protein is CATSRDRANSGNTIYF. Full variable domain (rest looked up from reference TRBV15 and TRBJ1-3): DAMVIQNPRYQVTQFGKPVTLSCSQTLNHNVMYWYQQKSSQAPKLLFHYYDKDFNNEADTPDNFQSRRPNTSFCFLDIRSPGLGDTAMYLCATSRDRANSGNTIYFGEGSWLTVV.

The chain joins TRBV6-5 to TRBJ2-1, with 14 positions matching TRBD2. Unmatched junction bases numbered 6, after V lost 0 bases and J lost 2 bases. There are 19 residues in the CDR3. CDR1 is MNHEY, CDR2 SVGAGI, per germline. The CDR3 here is CASSYSGLAGEVAYNEQFF. CDR3 nucleotide sequence: TGTGCCAGCAGTTACTCGGGACTAGCGGGAGAGGTCGCCTACAATGAGCAGTTCTTC.

This clonotype occurred a few times. This chain connects TRBV4-1 to TRBJ2-7, with D unresolved. Germline-derived CDR1 and CDR2 are MGHRA and YSYEKL. V dropped 4 bases and J dropped 3 bases, with 22 bases sitting between them. This CDR3 spans 17 amino acids. In nucleotides, the CDR3 is TGCGCCAGCAGCCCCGACCGCTTGCGGATAGATAGCTACGAGCAGTACTTC. It encodes CASSPDRLRIDSYEQYF.

There are a few counts of this clonotype. CDR3 in amino acids: CASSLRTRQETQYF. In DNA form, the CDR3 reads TGTGCCAGCAGCTTGAGGACTAGGCAAGAGACCCAGTACTTC. V and J are TRBV5-6 and TRBJ2-5; 7 bases align to TRBD2. The V segment lost 1 base and the J segment 2 bases; nucleotides outside the gene matches: 2. The V gene's germline CDR1 is SGHDT and CDR2 YYEEEE. This CDR3 comprises 14 residues.

In this sample, this clonotype turned up a few times. It may be a read error: a sequence one base away is much more abundant. Lacking the conserved final phenylalanine or tryptophan, this CDR3 likely reflects a read error. This chain joins TRBV20-1 and TRBJ2-2, with 11 bases aligning to TRBD1. This CDR3 spans 15 amino acids. The germline V gene has CDR1 DFQATT and CDR2 SNEGSKA (reference sequence). J was trimmed by 7 bases and V by 4 bases; bases with no gene match: 8. CDR3 DNA sequence: TGCAGTGCTAATGGGGGACAGGGGGGAATCGGGGAGCTGTTTTCT. Translating gives CSANGGQGGIGELFS.

This clonotype was found many times. The chain carries TRBV6-6 and TRBJ1-2; TRBD1 agrees at 7 bases. CDR3 size: 14 residues. V lost 5 bases, J lost 6 bases, and 9 bases stayed unmatched. Per germline, CDR1 MNHNY and CDR2 SVGAGI (reference sequence). This chain's CDR3 is CASSIGQALDGYTF. The CDR3 DNA sequence: TGTGCCAGCAGTATAGGACAGGCTTTGGATGGCTACACCTTC.

This clonotype was seen many times. This chain uses TRBV20-1 with TRBJ1-2, with D possibly TRBD1 on 5 matching bases. The V gene lost 2 bases and the J gene lost 5 bases, with 12 bases spanning the gap. This CDR3 region has 13 residues. Per germline, CDR1 DFQATT and CDR2 SNEGSKA (reference sequence). CDR3 in amino acids: CSARLQGPYGYTF. The CDR3, as DNA: TGCAGTGCTAGACTCCAGGGTCCTTATGGCTACACCTTC.

This clonotype came up once. The chain is built from TRBV20-1 and TRBJ2-3; either TRBD1 or TRBD2 may fit D (5 bases each). Germline V gene lookup returns CDR1 DFQATT and CDR2 SNEGSKA (reference sequence). This CDR3 comprises 12 residues. Trimming pared 5 bases from V and 2 bases from J, leaving 8 bases between. CDR3 residues: CSAPGTTDTQYF. As DNA, the CDR3 is TGCAGTGCTCCGGGGACCACAGATACGCAGTATTTT.

This clonotype appeared many times. The genes are TRBV12-3 or TRBV12-4 and TRBJ2-1; unclear D gene. The V and J ends lost 7 bases and 10 bases respectively, with 8 bases between them. This CDR3 spans 10 amino acids. The CDR3 bases are TGTGCCAGCAATTTCCCGGAGCAGTTCTTC. The encoded protein is CASNFPEQFF.

V and J are TRBV7-9 and TRBJ2-5; 12 nucleotides agree with TRBD2. Trimming cost V 5 bases and J 4 bases; bases outside gene matches: 5. Germline values: CDR1 SEHNR, CDR2 FQNEAQ (reference sequence). The CDR3 extends over 15 amino acids. This CDR3 reads CASSEGLAGRETQYF. In DNA, the CDR3 is TGTGCCAGCAGCGAAGGACTAGCGGGACGAGAGACCCAGTACTTC.

This clonotype was counted ten times or more. CDR3 residues: CASSLGGQGFEKLFF. The CDR3 coding sequence is TGTGCCAGCAGCCTGGGGGGACAGGGGTTTGAAAAACTGTTTTTT. J is TRBJ1-4 and V is TRBV3-1; 10 bases map to TRBD1. V lost 4 bases to trimming and J lost 7 bases; unmatched junction nucleotides: 6. Germline loops: CDR1 LGHDT, CDR2 YNNKEL (reference sequence). The CDR3 is 15 amino acids.

The genes are TRBV20-1 and TRBJ1-2, with TRBD1 as a possible D gene (6 bases). Trimming pared 5 bases from V and 11 bases from J, leaving 24 bases between. In germline, CDR1 is DFQATT, CDR2 SNEGSKA (reference sequence). The CDR3 has 14 amino acids. CDR3 sequence (DNA): TGCAGTGCTTCCGGCGGGACACGCAACTCTGGTTACACCTTC. Translated: CSASGGTRNSGYTF.

This clonotype has a count of ten or more. V usage is TRBV7-8 and J usage is TRBJ2-5, with D maybe TRBD1 (5 bases). CDR3 length: 13 residues. The V end was cut by 5 bases, the J end by 4 bases, with 11 bases between. The germline gives CDR1 SGHVS, CDR2 FQNEAQ. CDR3 DNA: TGTGCCAGCAGCGCCTATCAGGGAGAGACCCAGTACTTC. Encoded protein: CASSAYQGETQYF.

The chain joins TRBV7-2 to TRBJ2-7, with 10 bases matching TRBD2. Germline CDR1 and CDR2: SGHTA and FQGNSA. The CDR3 sequence is 14 residues long. V lost 1 base to trimming and J lost 5 bases; unmatched junction nucleotides: 2. The CDR3 sequence is CASSLGLAGHEQYF. The CDR3 nucleotides are TGTGCCAGCAGCTTAGGACTAGCGGGCCACGAGCAGTACTTC.

This clonotype was seen at least ten times. The gene calls are TRBV28 and TRBJ2-1, with 7 bases fitting TRBD2. V lost 5 bases, J lost 0 bases, and 7 bases stayed unmatched. The CDR3 extends over 16 amino acids. Germline V gives CDR1 MDHEN, CDR2 SYDVKM. The CDR3 loop reads CASSPGLVSSYNEQFF. The CDR3 DNA is TGTGCCAGCAGTCCAGGACTAGTCAGCTCCTACAATGAGCAGTTCTTC.

The chain employs TRBV7-8 and TRBJ2-4; TRBD2 agrees at 11 bases. V was pared by 0 bases and J by 0 bases, with 7 bases of the junction left unmatched. This CDR3 is built from 19 residues. The germline gives CDR1 SGHVS, CDR2 FQNEAQ. The CDR3 loop is CASSLAILAGGLAKNIQYF. CDR3 DNA sequence: TGTGCCAGCAGCTTAGCTATCCTAGCGGGGGGTCTAGCCAAAAACATTCAGTACTTC.

This clonotype occurred many times. V is TRBV20-1 and J is TRBJ2-5; 7 nucleotides agree with TRBD2. Germline V gene data show CDR1 as DFQATT and CDR2 as SNEGSKA (reference sequence). The length of the CDR3 is 15 residues. Trimming cost V 6 bases and J 7 bases; bases outside gene matches: 17. CDR3 bases: TGCAGTGCGTCCCAAGCCGTGGGGGGGTACGGGACCCAGTACTTC. Translated, it gives CSASQAVGGYGTQYF.

This clonotype was seen just once. This chain uses TRBV7-8 with TRBJ2-7, with D perhaps matching TRBD2 (6 bases). Trimming removed 7 bases at V and 6 bases at J, with 16 bases between. The CDR3 totals 13 residues. The germline V gene encodes CDR1 SGHVS and CDR2 FQNEAQ. For the CDR3, the DNA is TGTGCCAGCACCCCTCTAAGTAGCGGCGAGCAGTACTTC. Residues: CASTPLSSGEQYF.

Many counts were recorded for this clonotype. The V and J genes are TRBV20-1 and TRBJ2-3, with 9 bases fitting TRBD2. The junction had 8 bases not matched to a gene; V was cut back by 3 bases and J by 4 bases. CDR3 length: 15 residues. In germline, CDR1 is DFQATT, CDR2 SNEGSKA (reference sequence). CDR3 DNA sequence: TGCAGTGCTAGTGGGGCTAGCGGGGATGCAGATACGCAGTATTTT. It encodes CSASGASGDADTQYF.

This clonotype was counted many times. This chain links TRBV7-3 with TRBJ2-3, with TRBD2 matching over 10 bases. Germline trimming cut 5 bases from V and 5 bases from J; bases unmatched to any gene: 4. The length of the CDR3 is 14 residues. In germline, CDR1 is SGHTA, CDR2 FQGTGA. The CDR3 sequence: CASSPIAGGDTQYF. CDR3 nucleotides: TGTGCCAGCAGCCCGATAGCGGGGGGAGATACGCAGTATTTT.

This clonotype was seen repeatedly, ten times or more. The genes are TRBV20-1 and TRBJ2-1; 10 bases line up with TRBD1. The junction had 9 bases not matched to a gene; V was cut back by 1 base and J by 0 bases. This CDR3 is 18 amino acids long. Germline loops: CDR1 DFQATT, CDR2 SNEGSKA (reference sequence). The CDR3 protein is CSARVGGQGRSSYNEQFF. Here the CDR3 DNA reads TGCAGTGCTAGAGTTGGGGGACAGGGGAGGAGCTCCTACAATGAGCAGTTCTTC.

This clonotype was seen repeatedly, ten times or more. The genes are TRBV7-3 and TRBJ1-1; D gene uncertain. V was shortened by 5 bases and J by 1 base, with 8 bases between the two germline ends. Germline assignment: CDR1 SGHTA and CDR2 FQGTGA. This CDR3 is built from 13 residues. CDR3 coding DNA: TGTGCCAGCAGCCACGACCAGAACACTGAAGCTTTCTTT. Amino acid sequence: CASSHDQNTEAFF.

This clonotype has at least ten counts. The V gene is TRBV25-1, the J gene TRBJ1-6; D is perhaps TRBD1 (5 bases). CDR1 and CDR2 (germline): MGHDK, SYGVNS. The CDR3 length is 17 residues. Trimming left V 1 base short and J 3 bases short, with 13 bases between. The CDR3 loop is CASSEWETDYYNSPLHF. Written as DNA, the CDR3 is TGTGCCAGCAGTGAATGGGAGACAGACTACTATAATTCACCCCTCCACTTT.

This clonotype was observed at least ten times. V is TRBV5-1 and J is TRBJ2-7; weak D call: TRBD1 (5 bases). The V end lost 7 bases, the J end lost 7 bases, and 12 bases lay between the germline ends. Germline-derived CDR1 and CDR2 are SGHRS and YFSETQ. The CDR3 is 11 amino acids. CDR3 sequence: CASSDSHEQYF. The CDR3 DNA is TGCGCCAGCTCCGACAGCCATGAGCAGTACTTC.

In this sample, this clonotype turned up many times. The V call is TRBV2, the J call TRBJ1-5, with 10 bases lining up with TRBD1. From germline, CDR1 is SNHLY and CDR2 FYNNEI. Trimming removed 6 bases from V and 7 bases from J; junction bases left unmatched: 9. The CDR3 runs to 15 residues. The CDR3, as DNA: TGTGCCAGCAGGGATTCTGACAGGGGGCCGCAGCCCCAGCATTTT. Protein: CASRDSDRGPQPQHF.